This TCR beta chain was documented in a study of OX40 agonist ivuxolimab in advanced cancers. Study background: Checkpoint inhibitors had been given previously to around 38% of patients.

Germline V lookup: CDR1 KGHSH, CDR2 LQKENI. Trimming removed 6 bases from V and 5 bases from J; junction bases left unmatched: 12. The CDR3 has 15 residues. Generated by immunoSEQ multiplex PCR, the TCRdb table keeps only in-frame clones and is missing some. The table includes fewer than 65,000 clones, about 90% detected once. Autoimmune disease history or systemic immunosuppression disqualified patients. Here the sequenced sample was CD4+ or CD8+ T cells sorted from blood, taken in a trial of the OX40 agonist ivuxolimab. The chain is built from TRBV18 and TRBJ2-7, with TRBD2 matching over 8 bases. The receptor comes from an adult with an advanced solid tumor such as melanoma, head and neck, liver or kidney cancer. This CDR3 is CASSPRTSTGHEQYF. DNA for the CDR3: TGTGCCAGCTCTCCCCGGACTAGCACGGGGCACGAGCAGTACTTC.